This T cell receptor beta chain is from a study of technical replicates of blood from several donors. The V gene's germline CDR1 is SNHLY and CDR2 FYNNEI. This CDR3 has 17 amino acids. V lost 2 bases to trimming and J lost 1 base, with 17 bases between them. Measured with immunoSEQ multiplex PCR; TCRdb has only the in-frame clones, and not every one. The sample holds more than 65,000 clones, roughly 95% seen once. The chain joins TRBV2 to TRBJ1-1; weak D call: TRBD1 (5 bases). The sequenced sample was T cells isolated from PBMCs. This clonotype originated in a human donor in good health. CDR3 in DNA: TGTGCCAGCAGTGAACGGAAGGTGGGGGGACGGAACACTGAAGCTTTCTTT. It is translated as CASSERKVGGRNTEAFF.